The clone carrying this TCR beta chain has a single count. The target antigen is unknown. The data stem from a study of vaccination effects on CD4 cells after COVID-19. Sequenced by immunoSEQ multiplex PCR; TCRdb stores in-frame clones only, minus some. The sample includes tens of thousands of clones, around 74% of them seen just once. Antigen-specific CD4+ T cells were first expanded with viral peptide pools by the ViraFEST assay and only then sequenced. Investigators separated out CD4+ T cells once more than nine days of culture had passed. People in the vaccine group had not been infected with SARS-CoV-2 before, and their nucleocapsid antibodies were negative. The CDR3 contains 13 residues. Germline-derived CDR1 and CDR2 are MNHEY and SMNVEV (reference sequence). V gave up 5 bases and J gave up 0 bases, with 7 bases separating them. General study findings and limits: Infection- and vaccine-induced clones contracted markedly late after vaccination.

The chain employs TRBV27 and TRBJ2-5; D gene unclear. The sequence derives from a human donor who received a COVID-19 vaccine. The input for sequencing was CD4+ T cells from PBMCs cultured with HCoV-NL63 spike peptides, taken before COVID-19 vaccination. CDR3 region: CASSLRYQETQYF. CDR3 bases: TGTGCCAGCAGTCTAAGGTACCAAGAGACCCAGTACTTC.